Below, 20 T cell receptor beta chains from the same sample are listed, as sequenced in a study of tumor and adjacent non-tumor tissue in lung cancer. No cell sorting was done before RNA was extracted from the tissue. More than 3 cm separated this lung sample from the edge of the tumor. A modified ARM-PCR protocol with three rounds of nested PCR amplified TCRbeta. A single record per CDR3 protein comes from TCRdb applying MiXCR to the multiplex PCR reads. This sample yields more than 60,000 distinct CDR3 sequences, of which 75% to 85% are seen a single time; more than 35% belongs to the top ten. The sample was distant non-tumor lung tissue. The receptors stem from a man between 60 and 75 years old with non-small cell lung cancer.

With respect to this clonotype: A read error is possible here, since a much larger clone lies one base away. CDR3 DNA: TGTGCCAGCAGCTTATTGGGAAACGGGCAGTACTTC. Its protein product is CASSLLGNGQYF. This chain links TRBV7-9 with TRBJ2-7; D uncertain. Trimming pared 2 bases from V and 9 bases from J, leaving 11 bases between. This CDR3 has 12 residues. Germline CDR1 reads SEHNR; CDR2 reads FQNEAQ (reference sequence). Supplemented by reference TRBV7-9 and TRBJ2-7, the full variable domain reads DTGVSQNPRHKITKRGQNVTFRCDPISEHNRLYWYRQTLGQGPEFLTYFQNEAQLEKSRLLSDRFSAERPKGSFSTLEIQRTEQGDSAMYLCASSLLGNGQYFGPGTRLTVT.

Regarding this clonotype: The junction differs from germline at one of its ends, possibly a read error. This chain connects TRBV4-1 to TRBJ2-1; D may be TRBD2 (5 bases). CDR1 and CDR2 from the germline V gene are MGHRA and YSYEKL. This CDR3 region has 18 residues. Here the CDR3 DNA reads TGCGCCAGTAGCCAATCCCCCGTTGGAGCGGCTGACTATAATGGGCAGTTCTTC. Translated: CASSQSPVGAADYNGQFF.

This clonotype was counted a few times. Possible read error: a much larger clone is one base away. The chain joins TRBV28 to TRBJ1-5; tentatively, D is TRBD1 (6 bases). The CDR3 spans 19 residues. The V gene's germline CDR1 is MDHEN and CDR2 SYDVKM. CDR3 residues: CASSQRGLRGGYSNQPRHF. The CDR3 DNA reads TGTGCCAGCAGTCAAAGGGGACTCAGAGGGGGTTATAGCAATCAGCCCCGGCATTTT.

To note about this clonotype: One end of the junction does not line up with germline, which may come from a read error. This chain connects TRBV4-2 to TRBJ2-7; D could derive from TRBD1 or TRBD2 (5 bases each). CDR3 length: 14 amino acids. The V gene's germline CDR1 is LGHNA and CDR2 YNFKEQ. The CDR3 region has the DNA TGTGCCAGCAGCCCGACAGACGGTAGGGACGAGCAGTGCTTC. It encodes CASSPTDGRDEQCF.

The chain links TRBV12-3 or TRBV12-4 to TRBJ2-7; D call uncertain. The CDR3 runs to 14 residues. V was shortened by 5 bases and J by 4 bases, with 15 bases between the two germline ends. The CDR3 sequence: CASSLLGNSYEQYF. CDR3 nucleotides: TGTGCCAGCAGTCTTCTTGGGAACTCATACGAGCAGTACTTC.

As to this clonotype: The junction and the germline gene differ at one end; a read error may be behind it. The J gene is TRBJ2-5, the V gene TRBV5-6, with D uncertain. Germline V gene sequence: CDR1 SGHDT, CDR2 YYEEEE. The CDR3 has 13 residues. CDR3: CANSARTQETQYF. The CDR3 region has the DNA TGTGCCAACAGCGCTCGAACTCAAGAGACCCAGTACTTC. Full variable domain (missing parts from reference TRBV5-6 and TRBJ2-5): DAGVTQSPTHLIKTRGQQVTLRCSPKSGHDTVSWYQQALGQGPQFIFQYYEEEERQRGNFPDRFSGHQFPNYSSELNVNALLLGDSALYLCANSARTQETQYFGPGTRLLVL.

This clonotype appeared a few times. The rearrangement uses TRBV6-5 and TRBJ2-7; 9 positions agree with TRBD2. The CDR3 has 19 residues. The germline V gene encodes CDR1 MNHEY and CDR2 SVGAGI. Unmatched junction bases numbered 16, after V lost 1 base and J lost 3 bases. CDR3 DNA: TGTGCCAGCAGTTACTTCACACCCGACCTAGCGGGACGACACTACGAGCAGTACTTC. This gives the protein CASSYFTPDLAGRHYEQYF.

The CDR3 spells CTTSLFRGRAGETQYF. The DNA for the CDR3 is TGTACCACCAGTTTATTTAGGGGGAGGGCCGGAGAGACCCAGTACTTC. The chain links TRBV28 to TRBJ2-5; possible D gene TRBD2, 7 bases. The CDR3 extends over 16 amino acids. Germline V gene data show CDR1 as MDHEN and CDR2 as SYDVKM.

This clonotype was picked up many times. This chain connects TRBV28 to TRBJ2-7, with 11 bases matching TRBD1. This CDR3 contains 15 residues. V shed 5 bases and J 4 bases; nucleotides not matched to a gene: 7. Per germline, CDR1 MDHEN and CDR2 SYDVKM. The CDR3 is CASSGSGQGVYEQYF. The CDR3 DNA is TGTGCCAGCAGTGGTTCGGGACAGGGGGTTTACGAGCAGTACTTC.

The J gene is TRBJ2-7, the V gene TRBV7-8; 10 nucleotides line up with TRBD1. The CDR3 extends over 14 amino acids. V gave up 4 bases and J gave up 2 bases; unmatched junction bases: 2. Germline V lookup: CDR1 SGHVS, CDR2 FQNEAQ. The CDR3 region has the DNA TGTGCCAGCAGCTCTGGGACAGGGGCCTACGAGCAGTACTTC. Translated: CASSSGTGAYEQYF.

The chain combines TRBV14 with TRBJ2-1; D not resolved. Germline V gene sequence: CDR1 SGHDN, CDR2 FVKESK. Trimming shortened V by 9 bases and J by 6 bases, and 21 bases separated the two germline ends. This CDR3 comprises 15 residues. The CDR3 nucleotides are TGTGCCAGTAGTCAATTCATAACTTCTCTCAATGAGCAGTTCTTC. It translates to CASSQFITSLNEQFF.

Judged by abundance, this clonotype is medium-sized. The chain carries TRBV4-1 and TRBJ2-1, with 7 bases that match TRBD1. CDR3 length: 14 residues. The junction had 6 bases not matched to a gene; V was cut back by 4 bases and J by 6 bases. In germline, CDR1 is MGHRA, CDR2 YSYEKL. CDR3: CASSRTGETNEQFF. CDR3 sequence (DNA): TGCGCCAGCAGCCGAACAGGGGAAACCAATGAGCAGTTCTTC.

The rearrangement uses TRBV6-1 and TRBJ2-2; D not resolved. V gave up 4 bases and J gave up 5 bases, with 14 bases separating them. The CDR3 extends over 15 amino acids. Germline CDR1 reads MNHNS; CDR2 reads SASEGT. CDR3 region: CASSGYTLKTGELFF. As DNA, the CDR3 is TGTGCCAGCAGTGGATACACATTGAAAACCGGGGAGCTGTTTTTT.

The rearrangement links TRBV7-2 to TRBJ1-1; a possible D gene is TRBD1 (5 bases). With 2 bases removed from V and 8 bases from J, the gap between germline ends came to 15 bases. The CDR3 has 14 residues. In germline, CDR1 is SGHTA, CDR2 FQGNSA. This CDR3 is CASSLHHERTEAFF. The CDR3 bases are TGTGCCAGCAGCTTACATCACGAGCGGACAGAAGCTTTCTTT.

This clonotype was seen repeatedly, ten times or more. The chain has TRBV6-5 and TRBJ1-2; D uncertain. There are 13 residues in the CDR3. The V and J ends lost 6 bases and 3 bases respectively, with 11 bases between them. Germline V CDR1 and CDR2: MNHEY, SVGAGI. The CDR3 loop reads CASRLASDYGYTF. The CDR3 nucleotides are TGTGCCAGCAGACTAGCCTCTGACTATGGCTACACCTTC.

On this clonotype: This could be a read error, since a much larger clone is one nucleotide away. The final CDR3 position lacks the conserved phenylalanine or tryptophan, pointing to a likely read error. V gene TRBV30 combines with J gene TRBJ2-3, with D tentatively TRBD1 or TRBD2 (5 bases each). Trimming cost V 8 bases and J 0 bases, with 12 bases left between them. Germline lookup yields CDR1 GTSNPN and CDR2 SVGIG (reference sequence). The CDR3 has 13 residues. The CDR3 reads CAVEGISTDTQYS. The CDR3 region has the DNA TGTGCCGTTGAGGGGATTAGCACAGATACGCAGTATTCT.

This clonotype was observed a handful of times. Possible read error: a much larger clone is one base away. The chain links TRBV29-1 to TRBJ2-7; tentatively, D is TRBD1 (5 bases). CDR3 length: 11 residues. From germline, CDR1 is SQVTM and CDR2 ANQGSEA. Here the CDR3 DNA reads TGCAGCATGAGACAGTGCTACGGGCAGTACTTC. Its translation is CSMRQCYGQYF.

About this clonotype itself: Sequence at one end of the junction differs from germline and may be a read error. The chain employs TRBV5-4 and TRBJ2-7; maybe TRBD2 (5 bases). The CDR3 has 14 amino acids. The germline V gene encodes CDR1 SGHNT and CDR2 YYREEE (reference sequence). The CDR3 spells CPSRHEDPTGEQYF. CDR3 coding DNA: TGTCCCAGCAGACACGAGGACCCAACGGGGGAGCAGTACTTC.

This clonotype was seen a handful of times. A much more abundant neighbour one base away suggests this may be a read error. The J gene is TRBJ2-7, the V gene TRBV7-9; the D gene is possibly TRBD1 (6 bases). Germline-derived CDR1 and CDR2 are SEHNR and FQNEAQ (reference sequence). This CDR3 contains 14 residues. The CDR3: CASSSMGASYEQHF. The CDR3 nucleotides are TGTGCCAGCAGCTCCATGGGGGCCTCCTACGAGCAGCACTTC.

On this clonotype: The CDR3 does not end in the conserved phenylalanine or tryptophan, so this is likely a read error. In DNA, the CDR3 is TGTGCCATCAGTGAACACGGGACTAGCGGGAGGGACTCTGGGGCCAATGTCCTGACTTGC. Protein sequence: CAISEHGTSGRDSGANVLTC. The chain joins TRBV10-3 to TRBJ2-6; 16 nucleotides align to TRBD2. The CDR3 consists of 20 residues. Per the germline V gene, CDR1 is ENHRY and CDR2 is SYGVKD.